One and the same sample provided the 20 T cell receptor beta chains below, sequenced in a study of Ad26.COV2.S vaccination and SARS-CoV-2 variants (dated by TCRdb to the early 2020s). Libraries came from the immunoSEQ multiplex PCR assay. TCRdb carries this immuneACCESS record with in-frame sequences only. Its versions omit some clonotypes, under half of them owing to an unresolved V gene in the studies checked, with the rest unexplained. The sample table records about 680,000 clones; 80% to 90% of these occur just once. The top ten clonotypes cover approximately 1.5% of the sample. This specimen's treatment or condition label, per the study, means: roughly 20 received Ad26.COV2.S at low or high dose, single or two shots; about five received placebo; per-sample allocation not given. Repertoires of vaccine and placebo recipients were sequenced from samples collected on day 63 after the first injection.

The starting material was peripheral blood, obtained in a trial of Ad26.COV2.S vaccine versus placebo. Source of these receptors: a person between 18 and 65 years old who received the Ad26.COV2.S COVID-19 vaccine or a placebo.

This rearrangement joins TRBV19 to TRBJ2-6; a possible D gene is TRBD1 (6 bases). Germline V gene sequence: CDR1 LNHDA, CDR2 SQIVND (reference sequence). Trimming left V 9 bases short and J 11 bases short, with 29 bases between. This CDR3 has 17 amino acids. CDR3 in DNA: TGTGCCAGCAAATCGGCGAGGGACACCCCCCAGCGAGACGTCCTGACTTTC. Amino acids: CASKSARDTPQRDVLTF.

The V gene is TRBV19, the J gene TRBJ1-5, with unresolved D. Per germline, CDR1 LNHDA and CDR2 SQIVND (reference sequence). V was cut by 3 bases and J by 0 bases, with 12 bases left in between. The CDR3 covers 16 residues. The CDR3, as DNA: TGTGCCAGTAGTATGCAATTCCGAATTAGCAATCAGCCCCAGCATTTT. Translated, it gives CASSMQFRISNQPQHF. Drawing the rest from reference TRBV19 and TRBJ1-5, the complete variable domain is DGGITQSPKYLFRKEGQNVTLSCEQNLNHDAMYWYRQDPGQGLRLIYYSQIVNDFQKGDIAEGYSVSREKKESFPLTVTSAQKNPTAFYLCASSMQFRISNQPQHFGDGTRLSIL.

This clone was recorded only once. The genes are TRBV2 and TRBJ2-2; 11 bases align to TRBD2. Looked up from germline, CDR1 is SNHLY and CDR2 is FYNNEI. CDR3 size: 17 residues. The V segment lost 2 bases and the J segment 3 bases; nucleotides outside the gene matches: 5. The CDR3 coding sequence is TGTGCCAGCAGTGAACTTAGCGGGAGGGCCGACACCGGGGAGCTGTTTTTT. It translates to CASSELSGRADTGELFF. The full variable domain, rest sourced from reference TRBV2 and TRBJ2-2, is EPEVTQTPSHQVTQMGQEVILRCVPISNHLYFYWYRQILGQKVEFLVSFYNNEISEKSEIFDDQFSVERPDGSNFTLKIRSTKLEDSAMYFCASSELSGRADTGELFFGEGSRLTVL.

The chain has TRBV6-2 or TRBV6-3 and TRBJ2-3, with a tentative D call TRBD2 (6 bases). V lost 5 bases to trimming and J lost 4 bases, with 16 bases between them. Germline CDR1 and CDR2: MNHEY and SVGEGT. The CDR3 covers 15 residues. Here the CDR3 reads CASSTFGGGADTQYF. The DNA for the CDR3 is TGTGCCAGCAGTACCTTTGGAGGAGGGGCAGATACGCAGTATTTT.

The chain carries TRBV7-9 and TRBJ2-7; TRBD1 aligns across 12 bases. J was trimmed by 5 bases and V by 1 base; bases with no gene match: 3. The CDR3 consists of 15 residues. From germline, CDR1 is SEHNR and CDR2 FQNEAQ (reference sequence). This CDR3 reads CASSLGDRGPHEQYF. In DNA form, the CDR3 reads TGTGCCAGCAGCTTAGGGGACAGGGGGCCCCACGAGCAGTACTTC.

In the case of this clone: The sample holds other DNA sequences that translate to the same CDR3. Here the CDR3 DNA reads TGTGCCAGCAGCCAAGACCGAAATCAGCCCCAGCATTTT. Residues: CASSQDRNQPQHF. The chain has TRBV12-3 or TRBV12-4 and TRBJ1-5; D not resolved. CDR3 length equals 13 residues. Trimming stripped 6 bases from V and 4 bases from J, with 10 bases between.

The chain uses TRBV2 and TRBJ2-5; D unclear. The ends were cut back, 1 base at V and 5 bases at J, with 14 bases in the middle. Germline assignment: CDR1 SNHLY and CDR2 FYNNEI. The CDR3 is 15 amino acids. This chain's CDR3 is CASSEGLSGPETQYF. DNA for the CDR3: TGTGCCAGCAGTGAAGGCCTGAGTGGCCCCGAGACCCAGTACTTC. Combining the CDR3 with reference TRBV2 and TRBJ2-5 gives the whole variable domain EPEVTQTPSHQVTQMGQEVILRCVPISNHLYFYWYRQILGQKVEFLVSFYNNEISEKSEIFDDQFSVERPDGSNFTLKIRSTKLEDSAMYFCASSEGLSGPETQYFGPGTRLLVL.

The genes are TRBV7-2 and TRBJ2-1, with D tentatively TRBD1 or TRBD2 (5 bases each). CDR1 is SGHTA, CDR2 FQGNSA, per germline. This CDR3 spans 15 amino acids. Trimming stripped 5 bases from V and 0 bases from J, with 11 bases between. Written as DNA, the CDR3 is TGTGCCAGCAGCCCAAATGGGGGCTCCTACAATGAGCAGTTCTTC. It translates to CASSPNGGSYNEQFF.

This chain connects TRBV7-2 to TRBJ2-2, with TRBD1 matching 8 bases. J gave up 4 bases and V 5 bases, and 9 bases lay outside the gene matches. The CDR3 covers 16 residues. CDR1 SGHTA and CDR2 FQGNSA come from the germline V gene. The CDR3, as DNA: TGTGCCAGCAGCCCTTCGGACAGGGAGGCCACCGGGGAGCTGTTTTTT. It translates to CASSPSDREATGELFF.

The genes are TRBV3-1 (or the pseudogene TRBV3-2) and TRBJ2-3; maybe TRBD2 (5 bases). Germline values: CDR1 LGHDT, CDR2 YNNKEL (reference sequence). Trimming left V 5 bases short and J 0 bases short, with 12 bases between. The CDR3 runs to 15 residues. CDR3 region: CASSKAGISTDTQYF. The CDR3 DNA reads TGTGCCAGCAGCAAGGCGGGTATAAGCACAGATACGCAGTATTTT.

V is TRBV11-1 and J is TRBJ1-6, with 8 bases identical to TRBD1. Germline assignment: CDR1 SGHAT and CDR2 FQDESV (reference sequence). After removal of 5 bases from V and 9 bases from J, the junction contained 9 bases not matched to a gene. CDR3 size: 15 residues. The CDR3 reads CASSLTGGFGSPLHF. The CDR3 bases are TGTGCCAGCAGCCTAACAGGGGGGTTTGGTTCACCCCTCCACTTT.

The chain recombines TRBV27 with TRBJ2-1, with TRBD2 identical over 9 bases. Germline CDR1 is MNHEY and CDR2 is SMNVEV (reference sequence). V trimming: 2 bases; J trimming: 7 bases; junction bases outside the gene matches: 9. CDR3 length equals 16 residues. The CDR3 DNA sequence: TGTGCCAGCAGTTTACTGGGCGGGAGGGCCAGGAATGAGCAGTTCTTC. Translation: CASSLLGGRARNEQFF.

CDR3 DNA: TGTGCCAGCAGCAAGGGGCTTAGGAGCAATCAGCCCCAGCATTTT. This translates into CASSKGLRSNQPQHF. The chain is built from TRBV6-2 or TRBV6-3 and TRBJ1-5, with D possibly being TRBD1 (5 bases). Between the trimmed V and J ends, which lost 6 bases and 1 base, there was a span of 13 bases. The CDR3 spans 15 residues. Germline-derived CDR1 and CDR2 are MNHEY and SVGEGT.

V usage is TRBV21-1 and J usage is TRBJ2-3; TRBD2, the table's D call, was not compared with the DNA. TRBV21-1 is designated a pseudogene. The CDR3 is 16 residues long. The CDR3 is CASSTKRLAGGDTQYF. The CDR3 region has the DNA TGTGCCAGCAGCACAAAGCGACTAGCGGGAGGAGATACGCAGTATTTT.

The chain combines TRBV11-2 with TRBJ2-5; the D gene is possibly TRBD2 (6 bases). The CDR3 has 12 residues. Trimming left V 3 bases short and J 5 bases short, with 7 bases between. Germline V gene data show CDR1 as SGHAT and CDR2 as FQNNGV. CDR3 DNA: TGTGCCAGCAGCTTCGCGGGGGAGACCCAGTACTTC. The encoded protein is CASSFAGETQYF.

This chain joins TRBV2 and TRBJ2-7, with TRBD1 matching 11 bases. J was trimmed by 6 bases and V by 6 bases; bases with no gene match: 10. Germline V gene lookup returns CDR1 SNHLY and CDR2 FYNNEI. The CDR3 sequence is 15 residues long. As DNA, the CDR3 is TGTGCCAGCAGCGAAACCGGGACAGGGGGTGGCGAGCAGTACTTC. It yields the protein CASSETGTGGGEQYF.

J is TRBJ2-3 and V is TRBV6-2 or TRBV6-3, with D maybe TRBD2 (6 bases). CDR1 is MNHEY, CDR2 SVGEGT, per germline. This CDR3 contains 17 residues. Trimming took 4 bases from V and 0 from J, leaving 17 bases between them. In DNA, the CDR3 is TGTGCCAGCAGTTCGCATGGGCTAGCGCCGAGCACAGATACGCAGTATTTT. Protein sequence: CASSSHGLAPSTDTQYF.

The J gene is TRBJ1-5, the V gene TRBV3-1 (or the pseudogene TRBV3-2); D is undetermined. The CDR3 totals 14 residues. The V and J ends lost 1 base and 6 bases respectively, with 10 bases between them. Per germline, CDR1 LGHDT and CDR2 YNNKEL (reference sequence). The CDR3 loop reads CASSQGQLTQPQHF. The CDR3 nucleotides are TGTGCCAGCAGCCAAGGTCAGCTCACTCAGCCCCAGCATTTT.

The chain couples TRBV9 to TRBJ2-1; TRBD2 matches at 10 bases. CDR1 SGDLS and CDR2 YYNGEE come from the germline V gene. V lost 0 bases, J lost 3 bases, and 0 bases stayed unmatched. The CDR3 extends over 15 amino acids. The CDR3 region has the DNA TGTGCCAGCAGCGTAGGACTAGCGGGCTACAATGAGCAGTTCTTC. Its translation is CASSVGLAGYNEQFF.

CDR3 DNA sequence: TGTGCCAGCAGCGCTCAGGGACACGAGCAGTACTTC. It yields the protein CASSAQGHEQYF. The rearrangement links TRBV21-1 to TRBJ2-7. TRBV21-1 is a listed pseudogene. This CDR3 is 12 amino acids long.